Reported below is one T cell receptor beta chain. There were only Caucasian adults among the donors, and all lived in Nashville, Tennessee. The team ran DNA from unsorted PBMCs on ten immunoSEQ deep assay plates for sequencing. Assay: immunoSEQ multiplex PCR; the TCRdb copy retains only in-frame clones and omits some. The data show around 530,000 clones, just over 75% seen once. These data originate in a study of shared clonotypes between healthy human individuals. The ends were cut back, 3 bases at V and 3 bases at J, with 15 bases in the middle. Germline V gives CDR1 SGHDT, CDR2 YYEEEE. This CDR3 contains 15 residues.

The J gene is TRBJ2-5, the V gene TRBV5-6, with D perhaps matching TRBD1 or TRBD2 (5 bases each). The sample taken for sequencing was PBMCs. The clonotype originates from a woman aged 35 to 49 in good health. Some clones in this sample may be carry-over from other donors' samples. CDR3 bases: TGTGCCAGCAGCTCCCTTTTGGGGCGGGAAGAGACCCAGTACTTC. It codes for CASSSLLGREETQYF. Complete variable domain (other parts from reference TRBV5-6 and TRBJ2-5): DAGVTQSPTHLIKTRGQQVTLRCSPKSGHDTVSWYQQALGQGPQFIFQYYEEEERQRGNFPDRFSGHQFPNYSSELNVNALLLGDSALYLCASSSLLGREETQYFGPGTRLLVL.